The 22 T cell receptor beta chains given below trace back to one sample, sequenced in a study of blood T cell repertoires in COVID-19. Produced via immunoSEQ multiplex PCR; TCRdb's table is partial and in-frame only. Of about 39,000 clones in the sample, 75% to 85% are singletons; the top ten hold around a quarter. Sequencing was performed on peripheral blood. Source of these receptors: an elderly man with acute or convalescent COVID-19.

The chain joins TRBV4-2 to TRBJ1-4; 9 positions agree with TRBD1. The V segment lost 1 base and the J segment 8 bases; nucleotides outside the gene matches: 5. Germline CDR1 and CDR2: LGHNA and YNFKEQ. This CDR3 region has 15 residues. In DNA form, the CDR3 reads TGTGCCAGCAGCCAAGGGGACAGGGCAAGGGAAAAACTGTTTTTT. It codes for CASSQGDRAREKLFF.

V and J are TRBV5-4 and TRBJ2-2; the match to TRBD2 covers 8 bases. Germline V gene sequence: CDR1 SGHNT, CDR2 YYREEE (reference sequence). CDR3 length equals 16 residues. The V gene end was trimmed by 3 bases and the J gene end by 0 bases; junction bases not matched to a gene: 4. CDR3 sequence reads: CASSSGGRTNTGELFF. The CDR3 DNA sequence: TGTGCCAGCAGCTCGGGGGGGCGTACGAACACCGGGGAGCTGTTTTTT.

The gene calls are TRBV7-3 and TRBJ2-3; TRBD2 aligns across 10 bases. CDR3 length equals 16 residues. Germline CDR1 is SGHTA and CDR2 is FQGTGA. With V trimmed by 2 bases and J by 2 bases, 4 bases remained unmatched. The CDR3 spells CASSLQAGGPTDTQYF. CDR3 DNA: TGTGCCAGCAGCTTACAAGCGGGAGGGCCCACAGATACGCAGTATTTT.

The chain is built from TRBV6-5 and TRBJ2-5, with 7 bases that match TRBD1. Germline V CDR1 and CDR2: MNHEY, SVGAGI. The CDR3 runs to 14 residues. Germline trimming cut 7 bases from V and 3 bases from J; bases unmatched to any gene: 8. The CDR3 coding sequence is TGTGCCAGCAAACCCGGGACAGCCGAAGAGACCCAGTACTTC. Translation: CASKPGTAEETQYF.

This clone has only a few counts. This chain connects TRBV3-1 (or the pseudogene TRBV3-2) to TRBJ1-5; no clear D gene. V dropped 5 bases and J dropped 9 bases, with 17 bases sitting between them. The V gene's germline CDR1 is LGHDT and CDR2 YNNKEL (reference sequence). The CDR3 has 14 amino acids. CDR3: CASSEGLVGPPQHF. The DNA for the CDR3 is TGTGCCAGCAGCGAAGGACTGGTTGGTCCGCCCCAGCATTTT.

The CDR3 loop reads CASKLGASGRETQYF. CDR3 sequence (DNA): TGTGCCAGCAAGCTCGGGGCTAGCGGGAGAGAGACCCAGTACTTC. The rearrangement joins TRBV6-5 to TRBJ2-5, with 10 bases that match TRBD2. Germline V lookup: CDR1 MNHEY, CDR2 SVGAGI. The CDR3 length is 15 residues. The J segment lost 4 bases and the V segment lost 7 bases, leaving 9 bases of the junction unmatched.

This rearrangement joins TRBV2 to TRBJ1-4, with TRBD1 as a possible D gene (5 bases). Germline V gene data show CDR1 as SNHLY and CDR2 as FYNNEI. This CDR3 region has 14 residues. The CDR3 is CAARVQATNEKLFF. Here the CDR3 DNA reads TGTGCAGCCAGGGTCCAAGCAACTAATGAAAAACTGTTTTTT.

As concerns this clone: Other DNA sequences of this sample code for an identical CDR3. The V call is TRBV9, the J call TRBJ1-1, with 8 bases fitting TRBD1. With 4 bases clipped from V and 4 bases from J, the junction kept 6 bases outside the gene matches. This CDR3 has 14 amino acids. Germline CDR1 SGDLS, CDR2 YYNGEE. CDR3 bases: TGTGCCAGCAGCCCCGGACAGGGAGGCACTGAAGCTTTCTTT. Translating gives CASSPGQGGTEAFF. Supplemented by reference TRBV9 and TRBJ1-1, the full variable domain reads DSGVTQTPKHLITATGQRVTLRCSPRSGDLSVYWYQQSLDQGLQFLIQYYNGEERAKGNILERFSAQQFPDLHSELNLSSLELGDSALYFCASSPGQGGTEAFFGQGTRLTVV.

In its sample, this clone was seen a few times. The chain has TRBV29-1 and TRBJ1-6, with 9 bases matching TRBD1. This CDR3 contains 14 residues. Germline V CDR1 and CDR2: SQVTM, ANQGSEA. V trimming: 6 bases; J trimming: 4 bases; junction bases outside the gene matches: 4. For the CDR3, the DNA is TGCAGCGTGAGGACAGGGGAGTATAATTCACCCCTCCACTTT. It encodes CSVRTGEYNSPLHF.

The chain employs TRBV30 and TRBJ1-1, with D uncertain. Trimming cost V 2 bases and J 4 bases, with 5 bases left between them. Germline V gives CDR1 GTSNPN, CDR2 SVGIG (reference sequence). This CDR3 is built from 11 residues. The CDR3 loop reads CAWSLSTEAFF. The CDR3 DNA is TGTGCCTGGAGTCTGAGCACTGAAGCTTTCTTT.

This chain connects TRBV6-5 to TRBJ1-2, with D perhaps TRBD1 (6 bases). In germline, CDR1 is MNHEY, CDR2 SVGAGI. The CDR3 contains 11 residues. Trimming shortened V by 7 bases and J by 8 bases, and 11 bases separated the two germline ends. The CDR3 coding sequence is TGTGCCAGCACCCTCACAGGGGGCTACACCTTC. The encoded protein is CASTLTGGYTF.

The CDR3 reads CASSTRQLSNQPQHF. In DNA form, the CDR3 reads TGTGCCAGCAGCACCCGACAGCTTAGCAATCAGCCCCAGCATTTT. This rearrangement joins TRBV5-6 to TRBJ1-5; tentative D call: TRBD1 (5 bases). This CDR3 has 15 amino acids. V shed 4 bases and J shed 0 bases, with 11 bases lying between them. Looked up from germline, CDR1 is SGHDT and CDR2 is YYEEEE.

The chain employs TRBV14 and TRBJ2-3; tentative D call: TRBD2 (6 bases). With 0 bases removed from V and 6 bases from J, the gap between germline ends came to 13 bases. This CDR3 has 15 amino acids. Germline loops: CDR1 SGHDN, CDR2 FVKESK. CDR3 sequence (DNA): TGTGCCAGCAGCCAAGATCCGCCTAGCGTCGATACGCAGTATTTT. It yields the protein CASSQDPPSVDTQYF.

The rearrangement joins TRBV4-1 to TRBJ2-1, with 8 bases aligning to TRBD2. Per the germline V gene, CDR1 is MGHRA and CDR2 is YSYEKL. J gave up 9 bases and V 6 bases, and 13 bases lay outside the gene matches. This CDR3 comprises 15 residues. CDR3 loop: CASRSPAGVRGEQFF. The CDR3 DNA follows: TGCGCCAGCAGGAGTCCAGCGGGGGTCAGAGGTGAGCAGTTCTTC.

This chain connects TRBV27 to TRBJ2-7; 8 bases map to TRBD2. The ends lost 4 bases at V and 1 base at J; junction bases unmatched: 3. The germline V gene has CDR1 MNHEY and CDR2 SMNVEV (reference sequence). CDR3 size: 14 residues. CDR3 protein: CASSWSGSSYEQYF. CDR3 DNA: TGTGCCAGCAGTTGGAGCGGGAGTTCCTACGAGCAGTACTTC.

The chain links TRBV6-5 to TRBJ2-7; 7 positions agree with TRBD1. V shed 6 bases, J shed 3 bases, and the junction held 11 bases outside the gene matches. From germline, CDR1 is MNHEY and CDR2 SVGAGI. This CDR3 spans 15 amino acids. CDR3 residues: CASRPGGSFYYEQYF. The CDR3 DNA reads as TGTGCCAGCAGGCCAGGGGGATCATTCTACTACGAGCAGTACTTC.

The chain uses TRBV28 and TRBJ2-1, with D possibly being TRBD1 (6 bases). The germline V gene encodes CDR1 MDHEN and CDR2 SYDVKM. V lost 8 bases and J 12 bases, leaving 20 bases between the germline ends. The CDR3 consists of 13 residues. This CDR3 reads CASASAPQGGQFF. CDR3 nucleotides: TGTGCCAGCGCGAGTGCCCCACAGGGTGGGCAGTTCTTC.

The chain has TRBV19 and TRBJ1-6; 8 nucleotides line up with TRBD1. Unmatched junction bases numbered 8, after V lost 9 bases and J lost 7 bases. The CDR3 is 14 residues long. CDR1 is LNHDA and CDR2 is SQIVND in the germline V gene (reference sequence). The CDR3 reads CASRETGANSPLHF. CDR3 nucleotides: TGTGCCAGCAGAGAGACAGGGGCCAATTCACCCCTCCACTTT. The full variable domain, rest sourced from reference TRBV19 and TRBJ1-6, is DGGITQSPKYLFRKEGQNVTLSCEQNLNHDAMYWYRQDPGQGLRLIYYSQIVNDFQKGDIAEGYSVSREKKESFPLTVTSAQKNPTAFYLCASRETGANSPLHFGNGTRLTVT.

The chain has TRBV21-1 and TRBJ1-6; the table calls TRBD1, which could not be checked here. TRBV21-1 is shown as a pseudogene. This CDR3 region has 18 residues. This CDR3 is CASSKRGQGSINNSPLHF. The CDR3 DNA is TGTGCCAGCAGCAAAAGGGGACAGGGGAGTATTAATAATTCACCCCTCCACTTT.

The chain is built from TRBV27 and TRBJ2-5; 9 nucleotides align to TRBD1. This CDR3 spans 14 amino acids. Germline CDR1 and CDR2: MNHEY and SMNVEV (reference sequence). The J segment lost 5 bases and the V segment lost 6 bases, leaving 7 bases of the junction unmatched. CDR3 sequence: CASSRQGGMETQYF. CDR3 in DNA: TGTGCCAGCAGCCGACAGGGGGGCATGGAGACCCAGTACTTC.

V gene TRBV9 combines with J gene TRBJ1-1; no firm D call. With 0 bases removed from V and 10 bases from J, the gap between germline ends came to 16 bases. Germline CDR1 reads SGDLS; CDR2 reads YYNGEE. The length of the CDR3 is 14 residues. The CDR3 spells CASSVGDVNFGAFF. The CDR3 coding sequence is TGTGCCAGCAGCGTAGGAGATGTGAACTTTGGAGCTTTCTTT.

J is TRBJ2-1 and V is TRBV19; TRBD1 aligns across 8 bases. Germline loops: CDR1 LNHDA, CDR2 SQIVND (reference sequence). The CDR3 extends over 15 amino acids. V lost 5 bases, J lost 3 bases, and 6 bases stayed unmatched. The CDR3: CASSSQGAGYNEQFF. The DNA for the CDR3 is TGTGCCAGTAGTTCCCAGGGGGCAGGCTACAATGAGCAGTTCTTC.